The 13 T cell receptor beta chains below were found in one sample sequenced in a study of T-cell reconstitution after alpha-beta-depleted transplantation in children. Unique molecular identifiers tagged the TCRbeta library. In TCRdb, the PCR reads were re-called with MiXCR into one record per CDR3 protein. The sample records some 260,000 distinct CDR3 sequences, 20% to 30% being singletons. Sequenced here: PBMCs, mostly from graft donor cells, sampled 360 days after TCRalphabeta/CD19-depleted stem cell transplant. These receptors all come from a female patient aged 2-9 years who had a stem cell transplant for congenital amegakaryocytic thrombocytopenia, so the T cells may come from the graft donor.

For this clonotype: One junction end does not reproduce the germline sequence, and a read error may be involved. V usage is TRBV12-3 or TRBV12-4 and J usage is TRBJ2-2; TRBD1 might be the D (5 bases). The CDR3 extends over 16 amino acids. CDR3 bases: TGTGCCAGCAGCTTAGGAGACAGTTTGAACACCGGGGAGCTGTTTTTT. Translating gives CASSLGDSLNTGELFF.

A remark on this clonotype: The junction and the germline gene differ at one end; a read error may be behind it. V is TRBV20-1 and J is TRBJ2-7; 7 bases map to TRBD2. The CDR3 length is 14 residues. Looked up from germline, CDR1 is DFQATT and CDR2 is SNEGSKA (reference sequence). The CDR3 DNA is TGCAGTGCCAGAGAGGCTAGCGGTCTATACGAGCAGTACTTC. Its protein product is CSAREASGLYEQYF.

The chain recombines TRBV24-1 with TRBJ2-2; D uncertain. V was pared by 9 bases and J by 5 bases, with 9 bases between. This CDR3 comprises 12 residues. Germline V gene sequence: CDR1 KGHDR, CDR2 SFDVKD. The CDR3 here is CATSGRTGELFF. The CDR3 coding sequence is TGTGCCACCTCCGGTCGAACCGGGGAGCTGTTTTTT.

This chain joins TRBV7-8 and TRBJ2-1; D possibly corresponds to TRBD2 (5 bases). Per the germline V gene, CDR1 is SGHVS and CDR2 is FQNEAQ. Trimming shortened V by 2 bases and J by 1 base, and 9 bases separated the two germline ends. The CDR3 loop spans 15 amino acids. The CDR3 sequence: CASSLSLASYNEQFF. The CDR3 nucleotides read TGTGCCAGCAGCTTATCGTTAGCGTCCTACAATGAGCAGTTCTTC.

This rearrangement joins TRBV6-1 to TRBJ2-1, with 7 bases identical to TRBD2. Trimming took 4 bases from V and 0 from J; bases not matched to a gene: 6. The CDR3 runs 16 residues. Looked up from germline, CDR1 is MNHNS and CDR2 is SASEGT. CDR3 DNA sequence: TGTGCCAGCAGTGCAGCGGGATCAGGCTCCTACAATGAGCAGTTCTTC. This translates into CASSAAGSGSYNEQFF.

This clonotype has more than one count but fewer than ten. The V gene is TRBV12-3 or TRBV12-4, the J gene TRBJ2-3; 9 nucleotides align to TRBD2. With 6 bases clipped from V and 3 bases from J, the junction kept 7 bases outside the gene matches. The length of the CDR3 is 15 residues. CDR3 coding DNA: TGTGCCAGCAGCGAAATAGCGGGGGCAACAGATACGCAGTATTTT. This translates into CASSEIAGATDTQYF.

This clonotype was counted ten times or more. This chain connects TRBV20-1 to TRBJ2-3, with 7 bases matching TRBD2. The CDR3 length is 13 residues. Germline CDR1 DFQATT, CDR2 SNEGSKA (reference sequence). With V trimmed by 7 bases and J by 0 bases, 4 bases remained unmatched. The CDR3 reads CSEVLASTDTQYF. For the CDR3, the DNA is TGCAGTGAGGTACTAGCGAGCACAGATACGCAGTATTTT.

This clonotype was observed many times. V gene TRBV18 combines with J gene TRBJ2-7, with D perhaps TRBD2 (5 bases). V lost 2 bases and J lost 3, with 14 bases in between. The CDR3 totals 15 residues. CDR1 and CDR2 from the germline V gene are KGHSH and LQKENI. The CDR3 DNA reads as TGTGCCAGCTCACCAGGAGGTTCAGTCATCTACGAGCAGTACTTC. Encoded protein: CASSPGGSVIYEQYF.

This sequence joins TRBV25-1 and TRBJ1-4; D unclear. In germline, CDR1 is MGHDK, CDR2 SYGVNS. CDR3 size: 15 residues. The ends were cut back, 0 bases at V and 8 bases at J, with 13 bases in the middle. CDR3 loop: CASSEYSPSREKLFF. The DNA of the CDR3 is TGTGCCAGCAGTGAATATTCCCCGTCCCGGGAAAAACTGTTTTTT.

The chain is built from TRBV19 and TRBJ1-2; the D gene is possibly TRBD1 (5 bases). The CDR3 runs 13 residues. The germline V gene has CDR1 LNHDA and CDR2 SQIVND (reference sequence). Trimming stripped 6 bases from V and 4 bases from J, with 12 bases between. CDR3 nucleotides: TGTGCCAGTAGCGAGGGACCGATCTATGGCTACACCTTC. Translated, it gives CASSEGPIYGYTF.

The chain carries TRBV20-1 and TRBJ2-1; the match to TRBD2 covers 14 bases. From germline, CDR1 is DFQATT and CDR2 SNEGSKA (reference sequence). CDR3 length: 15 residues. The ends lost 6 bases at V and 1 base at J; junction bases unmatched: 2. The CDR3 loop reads CSARLAGGSYNEQFF. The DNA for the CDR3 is TGCAGTGCGAGACTAGCGGGAGGGTCCTACAATGAGCAGTTCTTC.

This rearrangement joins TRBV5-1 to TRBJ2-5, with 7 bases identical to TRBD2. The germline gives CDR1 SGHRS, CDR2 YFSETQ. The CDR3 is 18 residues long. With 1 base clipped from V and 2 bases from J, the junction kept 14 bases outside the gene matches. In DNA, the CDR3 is TGCGCCAGCAGCTTGTGGGGTACAGTAGCGGGCGTGCAAGAGACCCAGTACTTC. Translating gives CASSLWGTVAGVQETQYF.

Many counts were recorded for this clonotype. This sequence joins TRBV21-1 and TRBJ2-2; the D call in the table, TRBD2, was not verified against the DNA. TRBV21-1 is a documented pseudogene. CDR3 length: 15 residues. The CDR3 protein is CASAEGPPSTGELFF. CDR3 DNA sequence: TGTGCCAGCGCTGAAGGGCCGCCGAGCACCGGGGAGCTGTTTTTT.